This entry lists 13 T cell receptor beta chains sequenced from one sample in a study of shared clonotypes between healthy human individuals. Only in-frame clones appear in the TCRdb table, and some are missing; sequencing was by immunoSEQ multiplex PCR. In the table there are about 2.3 million clones, around 90% of which are singletons. Sequencing used naive CD4+ T cells from PBMCs. The subset denotes: CD45RA+ positively selected. Source of these receptors: a man aged 18-30 years in good health. Some clones in this sample may be carry-over from other donors' samples.

This clone was seen just once. V gene TRBV4-2 combines with J gene TRBJ1-5, with 9 bases fitting TRBD1. Germline loops: CDR1 LGHNA, CDR2 YNFKEQ. This CDR3 has 15 amino acids. Germline trimming cut 4 bases from V and 5 bases from J; bases unmatched to any gene: 6. The CDR3 loop is CASSRTGAGDQPQHF. The CDR3 DNA follows: TGTGCCAGCAGCCGGACAGGGGCCGGGGATCAGCCCCAGCATTTT.

V is TRBV7-2 and J is TRBJ2-3; the D gene is possibly TRBD1 (5 bases). Germline CDR1 is SGHTA and CDR2 is FQGNSA. This CDR3 has 15 amino acids. V lost 2 bases and J 1 base, leaving 10 bases between the germline ends. CDR3 protein: CASSLSGAGTDTQYF. CDR3 coding DNA: TGTGCCAGCAGCTTAAGTGGGGCGGGCACAGATACGCAGTATTTT.

V is TRBV7-3 and J is TRBJ2-1, with 10 positions matching TRBD1. Germline values: CDR1 SGHTA, CDR2 FQGTGA. The CDR3 runs to 17 residues. V trimming: 4 bases; J trimming: 0 bases; junction bases outside the gene matches: 6. Written as DNA, the CDR3 is TGTGCCAGCAGCTATCTGGGACAGGGGAACTCCTACAATGAGCAGTTCTTC. Amino acid sequence: CASSYLGQGNSYNEQFF. The full variable domain, rest sourced from reference TRBV7-3 and TRBJ2-1, is GAGVSQTPSNKVTEKGKYVELRCDPISGHTALYWYRQSLGQGPEFLIYFQGTGAADDSGLPNDRFFAVRPEGSVSTLKIQRTERGDSAVYLCASSYLGQGNSYNEQFFGPGTRLTVL.

This sequence joins TRBV5-1 and TRBJ2-1, with TRBD2 identical over 9 bases. The trim removed 1 base at V and 4 bases at J, leaving 9 bases unmatched. The CDR3 has 17 amino acids. The germline gives CDR1 SGHRS, CDR2 YFSETQ. DNA of the CDR3: TGCGCCAGCAGCTTGTACGTGACTAGCGGAAAATACAATGAGCAGTTCTTC. Translation: CASSLYVTSGKYNEQFF. Looking up the rest from reference TRBV5-1 and TRBJ2-1 gives the full variable domain: KAGVTQTPRYLIKTRGQQVTLSCSPISGHRSVSWYQQTPGQGLQFLFEYFSETQRNKGNFPGRFSGRQFSNSRSEMNVSTLELGDSALYLCASSLYVTSGKYNEQFFGPGTRLTVL.

The rearrangement links TRBV10-3 to TRBJ1-6, with no clear D. The germline gives CDR1 ENHRY, CDR2 SYGVKD. The CDR3 consists of 12 residues. Trimming stripped 6 bases from V and 7 bases from J, with 7 bases between. The CDR3: CAIRNMNSPLHF. The CDR3 bases are TGTGCCATCAGAAATATGAATTCACCCCTCCACTTT.

This clone was seen just once. The V and J genes are TRBV19 and TRBJ2-6; possible D gene TRBD1, 6 bases. V gave up 0 bases and J gave up 0 bases, with 9 bases separating them. Germline-derived CDR1 and CDR2 are LNHDA and SQIVND (reference sequence). The CDR3 is 17 residues long. The CDR3 is CASSIDDRSSGANVLTF. The CDR3 DNA reads TGTGCCAGTAGTATAGATGACAGGAGCTCTGGGGCCAACGTCCTGACTTTC.

The chain uses TRBV5-1 and TRBJ2-7; 7 bases fit TRBD1. The CDR3 runs 15 residues. V was clipped by 4 bases and J by 5 bases; unmatched bases: 12. The germline V gene has CDR1 SGHRS and CDR2 YFSETQ. The CDR3 here is CASSPGLGQINEQYF. DNA for the CDR3: TGCGCCAGCAGCCCTGGGTTGGGACAGATCAACGAGCAGTACTTC.

The chain carries TRBV4-3 and TRBJ1-1; 7 nucleotides line up with TRBD1. This CDR3 contains 14 residues. Per the germline V gene, CDR1 is LGHNA and CDR2 is YSLEER. The J segment lost 5 bases and the V segment lost 3 bases, leaving 6 bases of the junction unmatched. DNA of the CDR3: TGCGCCAGCAGCCAGACCTACAGGGGTACTGAAGCTTTCTTT. Protein product: CASSQTYRGTEAFF.

The chain combines TRBV11-2 with TRBJ2-7; D possibly matches TRBD1 or TRBD2 (5 bases each). This CDR3 is 15 amino acids long. V was trimmed by 5 bases and J by 2 bases, leaving 16 bases between them. Germline assignment: CDR1 SGHAT and CDR2 FQNNGV. This chain's CDR3 is CASSTISGRAYEQYF. Here the CDR3 DNA reads TGTGCCAGCAGCACCATAAGCGGCAGGGCCTACGAGCAGTACTTC.

This clone was picked up a small number of times. V is TRBV28 and J is TRBJ1-1, with TRBD1 identical over 7 bases. The CDR3 is made up of 14 amino acids. V dropped 5 bases and J dropped 0; count of bases not matched to a gene: 3. CDR1 and CDR2 from the germline V gene are MDHEN and SYDVKM. The CDR3 sequence: CASSVGQMNTEAFF. The CDR3 bases are TGTGCCAGCAGTGTGGGACAGATGAACACTGAAGCTTTCTTT. The whole variable domain, remainder taken from reference TRBV28 and TRBJ1-1, is DVKVTQSSRYLVKRTGEKVFLECVQDMDHENMFWYRQDPGLGLRLIYFSYDVKMKEKGDIPEGYSVSREKKERFSLILESASTNQTSMYLCASSVGQMNTEAFFGQGTRLTVV.

The rearrangement uses TRBV28 and TRBJ1-5, with unresolved D. The CDR3 runs to 15 residues. Germline CDR1 reads MDHEN; CDR2 reads SYDVKM. V lost 5 bases and J lost 0, with 11 bases in between. DNA of the CDR3: TGTGCCAGCAGTCGATTCCAGTATAGCAATCAGCCCCAGCATTTT. Translating gives CASSRFQYSNQPQHF.

The chain links TRBV14 to TRBJ2-5; D not certain. The germline V and J ends were trimmed by 3 bases and 5 bases, with 13 bases remaining between them. The CDR3 length is 14 residues. The germline gives CDR1 SGHDN, CDR2 FVKESK. This chain's CDR3 is CASSHVGRDETQYF. CDR3 nucleotide sequence: TGTGCCAGCAGCCATGTCGGTAGAGACGAGACCCAGTACTTC.

V is TRBV28 and J is TRBJ1-5, with D possibly being TRBD1 (5 bases). Trimming cost V 2 bases and J 2 bases, with 10 bases left between them. The CDR3 sequence is 15 residues long. The germline V gene encodes CDR1 MDHEN and CDR2 SYDVKM. CDR3 coding DNA: TGTGCCAGCAGTTTAATCCCGGGGGGCAATCAGCCCCAGCATTTT. It specifies CASSLIPGGNQPQHF.